This T cell receptor beta chain was identified in a study of T-cell reconstitution after alpha-beta-depleted transplantation in children. This clonotype was seen repeatedly, ten times or more. The antigen is undetermined. Study conclusions and caveats: Reportedly, roughly two months post-transplant, alpha-beta T cells arose from several hundred expanded graft clones. Counts and diversity of T cells one year after transplant came mostly from newly produced T cells.

A TCRbeta library incorporating unique molecular identifiers was prepared. TCRdb fed the PCR reads into MiXCR, producing one record per CDR3 protein. The table includes nearly 250,000 distinct CDR3 sequences, roughly 8.2% detected once. The CDR3 spans 16 residues. Losses at the gene ends were 4 bases for V and 1 base for J; bases not matched to a gene: 7. Germline assignment: CDR1 SEHNR and CDR2 FQNEAQ (reference sequence). The material was PBMCs, mostly from graft donor cells, obtained 180 days after TCRalphabeta/CD19-depleted stem cell transplant. The sequence came from a male patient younger than 18 who had a stem cell transplant for acute lymphoblastic leukemia, so the T cells may come from the graft donor. The chain is built from TRBV7-9 and TRBJ2-5; 9 bases are a match to TRBD2. The CDR3 nucleotides read TGTGCCAGCAGCTCTGGACTAGCGATGATCCAAGAGACCCAGTACTTC. Residues: CASSSGLAMIQETQYF.